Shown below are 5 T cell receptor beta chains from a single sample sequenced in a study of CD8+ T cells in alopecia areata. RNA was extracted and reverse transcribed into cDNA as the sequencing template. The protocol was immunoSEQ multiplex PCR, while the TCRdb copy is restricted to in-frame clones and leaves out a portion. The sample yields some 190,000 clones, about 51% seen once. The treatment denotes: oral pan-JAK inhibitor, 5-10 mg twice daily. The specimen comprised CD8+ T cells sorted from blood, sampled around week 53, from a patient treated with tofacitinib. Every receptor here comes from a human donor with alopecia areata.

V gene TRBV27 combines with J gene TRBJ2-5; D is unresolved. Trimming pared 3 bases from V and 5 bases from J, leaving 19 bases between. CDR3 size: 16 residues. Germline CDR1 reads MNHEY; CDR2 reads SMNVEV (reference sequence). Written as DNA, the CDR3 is TGTGCCAGCAGTTTCGGAAGGGAAGGATTGGGGGAGACCCAGTACTTC. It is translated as CASSFGREGLGETQYF.

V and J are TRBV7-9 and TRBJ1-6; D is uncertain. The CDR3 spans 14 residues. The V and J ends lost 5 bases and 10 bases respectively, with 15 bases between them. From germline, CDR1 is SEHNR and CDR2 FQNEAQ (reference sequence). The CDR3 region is CASSLDSPSSPLHF. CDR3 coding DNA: TGTGCCAGCAGCCTAGACTCGCCATCCTCACCCCTCCACTTT.

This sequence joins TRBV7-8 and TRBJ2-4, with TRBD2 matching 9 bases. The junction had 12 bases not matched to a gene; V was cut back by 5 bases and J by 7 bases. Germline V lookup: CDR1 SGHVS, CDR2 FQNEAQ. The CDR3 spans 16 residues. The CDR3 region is CASSPLLAGGRNIQYF. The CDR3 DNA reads TGTGCCAGCAGCCCTCTCCTCGCGGGGGGGAGGAACATTCAGTACTTC. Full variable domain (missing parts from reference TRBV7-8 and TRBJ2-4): GAGVSQSPRYKVAKRGQDVALRCDPISGHVSLFWYQQALGQGPEFLTYFQNEAQLDKSGLPSDRFFAERPEGSVSTLKIQRTQQEDSAVYLCASSPLLAGGRNIQYFGAGTRLSVL.

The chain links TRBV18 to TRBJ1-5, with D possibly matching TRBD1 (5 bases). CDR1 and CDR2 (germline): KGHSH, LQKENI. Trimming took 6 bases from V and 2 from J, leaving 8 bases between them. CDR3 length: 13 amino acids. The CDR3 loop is CASSQGGNQPQHF. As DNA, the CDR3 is TGTGCCAGCTCTCAGGGAGGCAATCAGCCCCAGCATTTT.

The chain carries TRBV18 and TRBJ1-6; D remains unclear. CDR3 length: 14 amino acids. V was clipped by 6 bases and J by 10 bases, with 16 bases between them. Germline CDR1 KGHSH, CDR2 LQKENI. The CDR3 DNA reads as TGTGCCAGCTCCCCCCAAGTCCTGAGATCACCCCTCCACTTT. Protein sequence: CASSPQVLRSPLHF. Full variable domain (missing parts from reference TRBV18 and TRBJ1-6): NAGVMQNPRHLVRRRGQEARLRCSPMKGHSHVYWYRQLPEEGLKFMVYLQKENIIDESGMPKERFSAEFPKEGPSILRIQQVVRGDSAAYFCASSPQVLRSPLHFGNGTRLTVT.